This T cell receptor beta chain originates from a study of early T cells in non-severe SARS-CoV-2 infection. Whole-study context: Sequencing of unsorted whole blood was done on bulk RNA, leaving chains unpaired.

Findings and limits, study-wide: Matches to VDJdb favored anti-spike CD8 responses and missed private and CD4 specificities.

Turning to this clonotype: Its target is not known.

Separate cDNA molecules each had unique molecular identifiers attached to them. TCRdb called the 5' RACE reads again in MiXCR, with one record for every CDR3 protein. The data hold about 80,000 distinct CDR3 sequences, with approximately 12% observed a single time. Germline CDR1 and CDR2: SQVTM and ANQGSEA. There are 16 residues in the CDR3. V trimming: 3 bases; J trimming: 4 bases; junction bases outside the gene matches: 9. The sequencing sample was made of whole blood. The chain joins TRBV29-1 to TRBJ2-7; 13 bases are a match to TRBD2. This TCR was sampled from an adult who was a healthcare worker with PCR-confirmed SARS-CoV-2 infection or an uninfected control (not recorded which). This CDR3 is CSVEGLAGRGEYEQYF. CDR3 sequence (DNA): TGCAGCGTTGAGGGACTAGCGGGGCGCGGGGAGTACGAGCAGTACTTC.